This T cell receptor beta chain was identified in a study of T cell responses to AZD1222 COVID-19 vaccine. Profiled with immunoSEQ multiplex PCR; TCRdb holds only in-frame clones, not every one. The table includes 120,000 to 150,000 clones, 92% detected once. Study-level findings and limits: Seropositivity was recorded at baseline in only a handful of AZD1222 recipients. Possibly, clonal diversity was underestimated; donors were largely white British and included more females. As reported, nearly half of all spike-specific TCRs target variant regions that are unmutated.

Pooled samples include second doses given at about 4 or 12 weeks. Trimming removed 6 bases from V and 6 bases from J, with 15 bases in between. Germline values: CDR1 MNHEY, CDR2 SVGEGT. The CDR3 is 14 residues long. Points on this clone: Its antigen is as yet unknown.

This specimen was peripheral blood, taken 28 days after the second AZD1222 dose. This receptor was taken from an adult who received the AZD1222 COVID-19 vaccine. V and J are TRBV6-2 or TRBV6-3 and TRBJ1-5; D uncertain. CDR3 residues: CASSLTLLGQPQHF. The CDR3 DNA is TGTGCCAGCAGCCTTACCCTTCTGGGTCAGCCCCAGCATTTT.